What follows are 26 T cell receptor beta chains derived from one specimen sequenced in a study of T cell responses to AZD1222 COVID-19 vaccine. The method was immunoSEQ multiplex PCR; TCRdb's version includes in-frame clones alone and lacks a portion of them. The data show roughly 150,000 clones, about 90% seen once. The specimen was peripheral blood, collected 28 days after the second AZD1222 dose. The receptors come from an adult who received the AZD1222 COVID-19 vaccine.

The chain joins TRBV10-3 to TRBJ1-2; tentatively, D is TRBD1 (5 bases). Germline V gives CDR1 ENHRY, CDR2 SYGVKD. Trimming removed 3 bases from V and 3 bases from J, with 11 bases in between. The CDR3 spans 14 residues. The DNA of the CDR3 is TGTGCCATCAGTGACAGGGACGGGGACTATGGCTACACCTTC. Protein sequence: CAISDRDGDYGYTF.

The genes are TRBV28 and TRBJ2-6; no reliable D call. V lost 1 base and J 1 base, leaving 5 bases between the germline ends. The CDR3 is 15 amino acids. Germline V gene lookup returns CDR1 MDHEN and CDR2 SYDVKM. The CDR3 protein is CASSLFTSGANVLTF. CDR3 nucleotides: TGTGCCAGCAGTTTATTCACATCTGGGGCCAACGTCCTGACTTTC.

This clone was observed once. The chain uses TRBV5-1 and TRBJ1-5, with D possibly matching TRBD1 (5 bases). V was trimmed by 4 bases and J by 0 bases, leaving 11 bases between them. The CDR3 consists of 15 residues. Germline CDR1 SGHRS, CDR2 YFSETQ. CDR3 sequence reads: CASSPGDLSNQPQHF. CDR3 bases: TGCGCCAGCAGCCCTGGGGACCTTAGCAATCAGCCCCAGCATTTT. Full variable domain (missing parts from reference TRBV5-1 and TRBJ1-5): KAGVTQTPRYLIKTRGQQVTLSCSPISGHRSVSWYQQTPGQGLQFLFEYFSETQRNKGNFPGRFSGRQFSNSRSEMNVSTLELGDSALYLCASSPGDLSNQPQHFGDGTRLSIL.

J is TRBJ1-1 and V is TRBV7-2; TRBD1 agrees at 9 bases. The CDR3 has 14 amino acids. Looked up from germline, CDR1 is SGHTA and CDR2 is FQGNSA. V trimming: 4 bases; J trimming: 7 bases; junction bases outside the gene matches: 7. The CDR3 DNA follows: TGTGCCAGCAGCTCCTACAGGGGGCTTGGTGAAGCTTTCTTT. As protein: CASSSYRGLGEAFF.

This clone appeared a few times. CDR3 in DNA: TGTGCCAGTAGTCGCACAGGGGCCCATAGCAATCAGCCCCAGCATTTT. Amino acid sequence: CASSRTGAHSNQPQHF. The V gene is TRBV19, the J gene TRBJ1-5, with 7 bases lining up with TRBD1. The CDR3 length is 16 residues. In germline, CDR1 is LNHDA, CDR2 SQIVND (reference sequence). V shed 5 bases, J shed 0 bases, and the junction held 7 bases outside the gene matches.

The gene calls are TRBV28 and TRBJ2-7, with D tentatively TRBD2 (5 bases). With 3 bases removed from V and 0 bases from J, the gap between germline ends came to 15 bases. Germline CDR1 MDHEN, CDR2 SYDVKM. This CDR3 contains 16 residues. CDR3 DNA sequence: TGTGCCAGCAGTTTTCCCCTAGCCGTTAGCTCCTACGAGCAGTACTTC. Translating gives CASSFPLAVSSYEQYF.

Only one count was recorded for this clone. The CDR3 is CASSLGTGRDSQPQHF. Written as DNA, the CDR3 is TGTGCCAGCAGCCTAGGGACAGGGCGTGATAGTCAGCCCCAGCATTTT. The chain combines TRBV3-1 (or the pseudogene TRBV3-2) with TRBJ1-5; TRBD1 agrees at 9 bases. The length of the CDR3 is 16 residues. V lost 4 bases and J lost 6; bases outside the gene matches: 10. Germline V lookup: CDR1 LGHDT, CDR2 YNNKEL (reference sequence).

This chain links TRBV28 with TRBJ1-5; possible D gene TRBD1, 5 bases. The CDR3 length is 15 residues. The V gene lost 3 bases and the J gene lost 3 bases, with 12 bases spanning the gap. Germline loops: CDR1 MDHEN, CDR2 SYDVKM. The CDR3 DNA follows: TGTGCCAGCAGTTTTGTCCCGGGGGACAATCAGCCCCAGCATTTT. It yields the protein CASSFVPGDNQPQHF.

This clone was picked up one time. The chain is built from TRBV7-3 and TRBJ2-1; 7 bases match TRBD2. This CDR3 is built from 15 residues. Losses at the gene ends were 5 bases for V and 10 bases for J; bases not matched to a gene: 14. The germline V gene has CDR1 SGHTA and CDR2 FQGTGA. CDR3 in DNA: TGTGCCAGCAGCCCGTCAAGTAGCGGGTCAGGGGAGCAGTTCTTC. This codes for CASSPSSSGSGEQFF. Full variable domain (rest looked up from reference TRBV7-3 and TRBJ2-1): GAGVSQTPSNKVTEKGKYVELRCDPISGHTALYWYRQSLGQGPEFLIYFQGTGAADDSGLPNDRFFAVRPEGSVSTLKIQRTERGDSAVYLCASSPSSSGSGEQFFGPGTRLTVL.

The rearrangement uses TRBV5-1 and TRBJ2-1; TRBD2 aligns across 16 bases. The CDR3 covers 18 residues. Germline assignment: CDR1 SGHRS and CDR2 YFSETQ. V lost 3 bases, J lost 8 bases, and 11 bases stayed unmatched. The CDR3 DNA reads as TGCGCCAGCAGCTCCCGTGTCGGGACTAGCGGGGGGGCCGATGAGCAGTTCTTC. Its translation is CASSSRVGTSGGADEQFF. The full variable domain, with the rest looked up from reference TRBV5-1 and TRBJ2-1, is KAGVTQTPRYLIKTRGQQVTLSCSPISGHRSVSWYQQTPGQGLQFLFEYFSETQRNKGNFPGRFSGRQFSNSRSEMNVSTLELGDSALYLCASSSRVGTSGGADEQFFGPGTRLTVL.

The chain couples TRBV4-2 to TRBJ2-2; 8 bases match TRBD2. The CDR3 runs to 18 residues. Germline CDR1 reads LGHNA; CDR2 reads YNFKEQ. V was pared by 3 bases and J by 8 bases, with 17 bases of the junction left unmatched. The CDR3 here is CASSQQPLGGGSHGELFF. The CDR3 nucleotides are TGTGCCAGCAGCCAGCAGCCTTTGGGCGGGGGGTCCCATGGGGAGCTGTTTTTT.

The genes are TRBV21-1 and TRBJ1-1. TRBV21-1 is termed a pseudogene. The CDR3 is 14 residues long. Here the CDR3 DNA reads TGTGCCAGCAGACTGGAAAGGGTGAACACTGAAGCTTTCTTT. It translates to CASRLERVNTEAFF.

The chain has TRBV5-1 and TRBJ2-1; 8 positions agree with TRBD2. Looked up from germline, CDR1 is SGHRS and CDR2 is YFSETQ. The V and J ends lost 4 bases and 9 bases, in that order; junction bases with no gene match: 18. The CDR3 runs to 17 residues. The CDR3 reads CASSLSWAGGRGGEQFF. The CDR3 DNA sequence: TGCGCCAGCAGCCTAAGTTGGGCGGGGGGCCGCGGCGGTGAGCAGTTCTTC.

This rearrangement joins TRBV28 to TRBJ2-7, with D unresolved. Germline-derived CDR1 and CDR2 are MDHEN and SYDVKM. Trimming removed 2 bases from V and 2 bases from J, with 13 bases in between. The CDR3 is 15 residues long. CDR3 region: CASSLTVRSTYEQYF. In nucleotides, the CDR3 is TGTGCCAGCAGTTTAACGGTGCGCAGTACCTACGAGCAGTACTTC.

J is TRBJ2-5 and V is TRBV28; D is unresolved. Germline V gene sequence: CDR1 MDHEN, CDR2 SYDVKM. The length of the CDR3 is 13 residues. V lost 5 bases and J lost 6, with 13 bases in between. CDR3 nucleotides: TGTGCCAGCAGTGTGCCCTCGAGCCAGACCCAGTACTTC. Protein product: CASSVPSSQTQYF.

V usage is TRBV19 and J usage is TRBJ1-3; D gene uncertain. Trimming pared 6 bases from V and 0 bases from J, leaving 9 bases between. The CDR3 consists of 14 residues. In germline, CDR1 is LNHDA, CDR2 SQIVND (reference sequence). The CDR3 nucleotides are TGTGCCAGTAGCGTCCTGAGCTCTGGAAACACCATATATTTT. Translated, it gives CASSVLSSGNTIYF.

This chain connects TRBV29-1 to TRBJ1-2, with TRBD1 identical over 9 bases. Germline loops: CDR1 SQVTM, CDR2 ANQGSEA. CDR3 length equals 13 residues. V was pared by 4 bases and J by 4 bases, with 4 bases of the junction left unmatched. The CDR3 DNA sequence: TGCAGCGTTGGACAGGGGGGGATCTATGGCTACACCTTC. This sequence encodes CSVGQGGIYGYTF.

The chain uses TRBV20-1 and TRBJ2-7, with 11 nucleotides matching TRBD1. The CDR3 covers 15 residues. V shed 3 bases, J shed 2 bases, and the junction held 6 bases outside the gene matches. CDR1 and CDR2 from the germline V gene are DFQATT and SNEGSKA (reference sequence). CDR3 amino acids: CSASSGTGGTYEQYF. The CDR3 DNA sequence: TGCAGTGCTAGTTCCGGGACAGGGGGGACCTACGAGCAGTACTTC.

The count of this clone is one. The chain combines TRBV5-1 with TRBJ1-4, with TRBD1 as a possible D gene (5 bases). The CDR3 length is 13 residues. V was pared by 4 bases and J by 4 bases, with 8 bases between. Germline CDR1 is SGHRS and CDR2 is YFSETQ. In nucleotides, the CDR3 is TGCGCCAGCAGCCTGACAGATAATGAAAAACTGTTTTTT. This sequence encodes CASSLTDNEKLFF.

The chain recombines TRBV3-1 (or the pseudogene TRBV3-2) with TRBJ2-7; 9 bases are a match to TRBD1. Germline values: CDR1 LGHDT, CDR2 YNNKEL (reference sequence). CDR3 length equals 18 residues. V lost 4 bases, J lost 1 base, and 14 bases stayed unmatched. CDR3: CASSRTPGQGFSSYEQYF. The CDR3 DNA sequence: TGTGCCAGCAGCCGCACCCCGGGACAGGGTTTTTCATCCTACGAGCAGTACTTC.

The chain employs TRBV28 and TRBJ1-2; D might be TRBD1 (5 bases). The V gene's germline CDR1 is MDHEN and CDR2 SYDVKM. Trimming removed 2 bases at V and 2 bases at J, with 6 bases between. The CDR3 consists of 13 residues. The chain's CDR3 is CASSLRDNYGYTF. Written as DNA, the CDR3 is TGTGCCAGCAGTTTACGGGACAACTATGGCTACACCTTC.

The chain carries TRBV6-2 or TRBV6-3 and TRBJ2-1; D remains ambiguous. V was pared by 0 bases and J by 13 bases, with 10 bases between. CDR3 length: 12 residues. Germline CDR1 and CDR2: MNHEY and SVGEGT. The CDR3 coding sequence is TGTGCCAGCAGTTACTCTCGGTCCTCTCAGTTCTTC. It encodes CASSYSRSSQFF.

The chain couples TRBV6-2 or TRBV6-3 to TRBJ2-3, with 9 nucleotides matching TRBD1. The CDR3 has 17 residues. V lost 0 bases, J lost 6 bases, and 10 bases stayed unmatched. Looked up from germline, CDR1 is MNHEY and CDR2 is SVGEGT. In DNA form, the CDR3 reads TGTGCCAGCAGTTACTCTACCGGGACAGGGTTCATTGATACGCAGTATTTT. Translating it yields CASSYSTGTGFIDTQYF.

The V and J genes are TRBV2 and TRBJ1-6; TRBD1 is a possible D gene (5 bases). The CDR3 has 13 residues. The germline CDR1 and CDR2 sequences are SNHLY and FYNNEI. V gave up 5 bases and J gave up 3 bases, with 5 bases separating them. The CDR3 is CASSQGYNSPLHF. CDR3 DNA sequence: TGTGCCAGCAGTCAGGGCTATAATTCACCCCTCCACTTT.

The sample holds one count of this clone. The chain has TRBV10-3 and TRBJ2-3, with 16 bases fitting TRBD2. CDR1 ENHRY and CDR2 SYGVKD come from the germline V gene. The CDR3 runs to 20 residues. Germline trimming cut 2 bases from V and 4 bases from J; bases unmatched to any gene: 12. CDR3 protein: CAISEGTSGGARAAADTQYF. The CDR3 region has the DNA TGTGCCATCAGTGAGGGGACTAGCGGGGGGGCAAGAGCGGCTGCAGATACGCAGTATTTT.

The rearrangement links TRBV7-2 to TRBJ2-3, with D perhaps matching TRBD2 (6 bases). The V end lost 2 bases, the J end lost 14 bases, and 20 bases lay between the germline ends. CDR1 SGHTA and CDR2 FQGNSA come from the germline V gene. The CDR3 has 14 amino acids. CDR3 protein: CASSLMAWDSTWYF. The CDR3 coding sequence is TGTGCCAGCAGCTTAATGGCTTGGGACTCGACGTGGTATTTT.